This is a list of T cell receptor beta chains from one sample in a study of CD8 T cells in Susac syndrome. MiXCR was run by TCRdb on the immunoSEQ multiplex PCR reads, yielding one entry per CDR3 protein. Here the sample spans some 300,000 distinct CDR3 sequences, roughly 85% being singletons. The sequencing input was CD8+ T cells from PBMCs. These receptor sequences come from a human donor with multiple sclerosis. The CDR3 runs from the conserved cysteine through the conserved F or W. The order of the fields is J gene, clone size, D gene, V gene, CDR3 length, CDR3 DNA, CDR3 protein. The D gene is left open where the match is weak. Size tells how often a clone was seen (once, few, many) or the class of an expanded clone, and some rows leave it out.

j_gene: TRBJ2-5
abundance: -
d_gene: -
v_gene: TRBV7-2
len: 16
CDR3nt: TGTGCCAGCAGCTTAGCGTGGGTGCAGGGGCGGGAGACCCAGTACTTC
CDR3aa: CASSLAWVQGRETQYF

j_gene: TRBJ2-7
abundance: -
d_gene: -
v_gene: TRBV27
len: 13
CDR3nt: TGTGCCAGCAGTTTGACGGAGGCCTACGAGCAGTACTTC
CDR3aa: CASSLTEAYEQYF

j_gene: TRBJ2-1
abundance: -
d_gene: -
v_gene: TRBV19
len: 17
CDR3nt: TGTGCCAGTAGTTCCCGACAGGCCTTAGAGTCTTACAATGAGCAGTTCTTC
CDR3aa: CASSSRQALESYNEQFF

j_gene: TRBJ1-1
abundance: -
d_gene: -
v_gene: TRBV4-3
len: 15
CDR3nt: TGCGCCAGCAGCCAGGGGGCAGCGGGGAACACTGAAGCTTTCTTT
CDR3aa: CASSQGAAGNTEAFF

j_gene: TRBJ1-1
abundance: -
d_gene: TRBD1
v_gene: TRBV28
len: 14
CDR3nt: TGTGCCAGCAGTTTTAGACAGGGTATCGCTGAAGCTTTCTTT
CDR3aa: CASSFRQGIAEAFF

j_gene: TRBJ1-5
abundance: -
d_gene: -
v_gene: TRBV28
len: 15
CDR3nt: TGTGGTAGTCGGCAGGGTCTAGGGGGGAGTCAGCCCCAGCATTTT
CDR3aa: CGSRQGLGGSQPQHF

j_gene: TRBJ1-5
abundance: -
d_gene: TRBD1
v_gene: TRBV7-9
len: 18
CDR3nt: TGTGCCAGCAGCTTAGCGGGACAGGGAATTGAGGGGAATCAGCCCCAGCATTTT
CDR3aa: CASSLAGQGIEGNQPQHF

j_gene: TRBJ2-3
abundance: -
d_gene: TRBD2
v_gene: TRBV4-3
len: 17
CDR3nt: TGCGCCAGCAGCCAAGACCGGACTAGCGGGAGCACAGATACGCAGTATTTT
CDR3aa: CASSQDRTSGSTDTQYF

j_gene: TRBJ1-2
abundance: once
d_gene: -
v_gene: TRBV2
len: 14
CDR3nt: TGTGCCAGCAGTCCCGACGGGGAGGCCGAAGGCTACACCTTC
CDR3aa: CASSPDGEAEGYTF

j_gene: TRBJ2-7
abundance: few
d_gene: TRBD1
v_gene: TRBV6-1
len: 14
CDR3nt: TGTGCCAGCAGTATTCGGACAGGGACCTACGAGCAGTACTTC
CDR3aa: CASSIRTGTYEQYF

j_gene: TRBJ2-7
abundance: -
d_gene: TRBD2
v_gene: TRBV27
len: 14
CDR3nt: TGTGCCAGCAGCCCTAGCGGGCCCTCCTACGAGCAGTACTTC
CDR3aa: CASSPSGPSYEQYF

j_gene: TRBJ1-1
abundance: -
d_gene: -
v_gene: TRBV4-3
len: 13
CDR3nt: TGCGCCAGCAGCCAATTGGCGAACACTGAAGCTTTCTTT
CDR3aa: CASSQLANTEAFF

j_gene: TRBJ2-7
abundance: -
d_gene: -
v_gene: TRBV7-8
len: 14
CDR3nt: TGTGCCAGCAGCTCCCGGACTACCCCCTACGAGCAGTACTTC
CDR3aa: CASSSRTTPYEQYF

j_gene: TRBJ1-1
abundance: few
d_gene: -
v_gene: TRBV7-9
len: 12
CDR3nt: TGTGCCAGCAGCCCCGGACGTCCTGAAGCTTTCTTT
CDR3aa: CASSPGRPEAFF

j_gene: TRBJ1-1
abundance: -
d_gene: TRBD1
v_gene: TRBV9
len: 15
CDR3nt: TGTGCCAGCAGCGGACGACAGGGGAGGGACACTGAAGCTTTCTTT
CDR3aa: CASSGRQGRDTEAFF

j_gene: TRBJ1-1
abundance: once
d_gene: -
v_gene: TRBV7-9
len: 13
CDR3nt: TGTGCCAGCAGCTTTCAAAGGGACACTGAAGCTTTCTTT
CDR3aa: CASSFQRDTEAFF

j_gene: TRBJ2-6
abundance: -
d_gene: -
v_gene: TRBV25-1
len: 18
CDR3nt: TGTGCCAGCAGTGAATACCCCCTCGTCTACTCTGGGGCCAACGTCCTGACTTTC
CDR3aa: CASSEYPLVYSGANVLTF

j_gene: TRBJ1-2
abundance: -
d_gene: -
v_gene: TRBV12-3/TRBV12-4
len: 11
CDR3nt: TGTGCCAGCAGTTTAAAGGGTGGCTACACCTTC
CDR3aa: CASSLKGGYTF

j_gene: TRBJ2-5
abundance: once
d_gene: TRBD1
v_gene: TRBV28
len: 15
CDR3nt: TGTGCCAGCAGGATTCTGGGACACAGGGGAGAGACCCAGTACTTC
CDR3aa: CASRILGHRGETQYF

j_gene: TRBJ2-3
abundance: -
d_gene: -
v_gene: TRBV4-3
len: 17
CDR3nt: TGCGCCAGCAGCCAAGATCGGGCAGGGGATAGAGCAGATACGCAGTATTTT
CDR3aa: CASSQDRAGDRADTQYF

j_gene: TRBJ2-7
abundance: few
d_gene: -
v_gene: TRBV2
len: 16
CDR3nt: TGTGCCAGCAGTGAACTTGGCGACAACAGCTCCTACGAGCAGTACTTC
CDR3aa: CASSELGDNSSYEQYF

j_gene: TRBJ1-1
abundance: -
d_gene: -
v_gene: TRBV5-4
len: 13
CDR3nt: TGTGCCAGCAGCTTGAGGTCAGGAGAAGAAGCTTTCTTT
CDR3aa: CASSLRSGEEAFF

j_gene: TRBJ2-5
abundance: -
d_gene: -
v_gene: TRBV4-1
len: 17
CDR3nt: TGCGCCAGCAGCCTGGTCTTAGCGGTTCTGGATGGGGAGACCCAGTACTTC
CDR3aa: CASSLVLAVLDGETQYF

j_gene: TRBJ1-2
abundance: -
d_gene: -
v_gene: TRBV29-1
len: 12
CDR3nt: TGCAGCGTTGAGTCAGGTGACTATGGCTACACCTTC
CDR3aa: CSVESGDYGYTF

j_gene: TRBJ2-2
abundance: -
d_gene: TRBD2
v_gene: TRBV6-5
len: 18
CDR3nt: TGTGCCAGCAGTTACTCCCCTAGCGGGAGGGGATACACCGGGGAGCTGTTTTTT
CDR3aa: CASSYSPSGRGYTGELFF

j_gene: TRBJ2-7
abundance: -
d_gene: -
v_gene: TRBV7-9
len: 13
CDR3nt: TGTGCCAGCAGCTTCGGGGCGGAATACGAGCAGTACTTC
CDR3aa: CASSFGAEYEQYF

j_gene: TRBJ1-2
abundance: -
d_gene: TRBD1
v_gene: TRBV2
len: 14
CDR3nt: TGTGCCAGCACGCGACAGGGCGGTGCCTATGGCTACACCTTC
CDR3aa: CASTRQGGAYGYTF

j_gene: TRBJ1-5
abundance: -
d_gene: -
v_gene: TRBV7-6
len: 15
CDR3nt: TGTGCCAGCAGCTTAGGGGGTCCAGGGCAGCAGCCCCAGCATTTT
CDR3aa: CASSLGGPGQQPQHF

j_gene: TRBJ2-3
abundance: -
d_gene: -
v_gene: TRBV7-2
len: 16
CDR3nt: TGTGCCAGCAGCTCACTTCTGGGTCCTCGGGCAGATACGCAGTATTTT
CDR3aa: CASSSLLGPRADTQYF

j_gene: TRBJ1-5
abundance: -
d_gene: -
v_gene: TRBV16
len: 14
CDR3nt: TGTGCCAGCAGCCAATCTGTGGGTAATCAGCCCCAGCATTTT
CDR3aa: CASSQSVGNQPQHF

j_gene: TRBJ1-2
abundance: few
d_gene: -
v_gene: TRBV6-2/TRBV6-3
len: 13
CDR3nt: TGTGCCAGCAGTTACGTCCGGGATGATGGCTACACCTTC
CDR3aa: CASSYVRDDGYTF

j_gene: TRBJ1-2
abundance: -
d_gene: -
v_gene: TRBV25-1
len: 10
CDR3nt: TGTGCCAGCAGCTACCTTGGCTACACCTTC
CDR3aa: CASSYLGYTF

j_gene: TRBJ2-1
abundance: -
d_gene: -
v_gene: TRBV7-2
len: 16
CDR3nt: TGTGCCAGCAGCTTATCGATCGACAGCTCCTACAATGAGCAGTTCTTC
CDR3aa: CASSLSIDSSYNEQFF

j_gene: TRBJ1-2
abundance: -
d_gene: -
v_gene: TRBV4-3
len: 18
CDR3nt: TGCGCCAGCAGCCAAGATCAGGGCAGCGGCCTTTTTAAGTATGGCTACACCTTC
CDR3aa: CASSQDQGSGLFKYGYTF

j_gene: TRBJ2-1
abundance: -
d_gene: TRBD2
v_gene: TRBV6-5
len: 15
CDR3nt: TGTGCCAGCAGTTACTCGAAAGCGGGAGGGAACGAGCAGTTCTTC
CDR3aa: CASSYSKAGGNEQFF

j_gene: TRBJ1-5
abundance: -
d_gene: -
v_gene: TRBV28
len: 15
CDR3nt: TGTGCCAGCAGTAATACGTGGTCATACAATCAGCCCCAGCATTTT
CDR3aa: CASSNTWSYNQPQHF

j_gene: TRBJ2-1
abundance: -
d_gene: -
v_gene: TRBV12-1
len: 16
CDR3nt: TGTGCCAGCAGCTTTAAAGGGGAGGAGATTGACAATGAGCAGTTCTTC
CDR3aa: CASSFKGEEIDNEQFF

j_gene: TRBJ1-1
abundance: -
d_gene: TRBD1
v_gene: TRBV4-3
len: 15
CDR3nt: TGCGCCAGCAGCCAAGATTCACAGGGGTATACTGAAGCTTTCTTT
CDR3aa: CASSQDSQGYTEAFF

j_gene: TRBJ2-7
abundance: -
d_gene: -
v_gene: TRBV7-9
len: 12
CDR3nt: TGTGCCAGCTCTCCTAGCAACTACGAGCAGTACTTC
CDR3aa: CASSPSNYEQYF

j_gene: TRBJ2-3
abundance: -
d_gene: TRBD1
v_gene: TRBV28
len: 15
CDR3nt: TGTGCCAGCAGTCCTGGGACAGGGACGGAAGATACGCGGTATTTT
CDR3aa: CASSPGTGTEDTRYF

j_gene: TRBJ1-1
abundance: -
d_gene: -
v_gene: TRBV5-6
len: 9
CDR3nt: TGTGCCAGCAAAGAGTCGCCCTCTTTT
CDR3aa: CASKESPSF